The clone carrying this TCR beta chain was seen a handful of times. This record belongs to a study of T-cell reconstitution after alpha-beta-depleted transplantation in children. The CDR3 sequence is 18 residues long. Unique molecular identifiers featured in how the TCRbeta library was prepared. Via MiXCR, TCRdb re-called the PCR reads, giving one row per CDR3 protein. The data show roughly 670,000 distinct CDR3 sequences, over 10% seen once. Sequencing was performed on PBMCs, taken before TCRalphabeta/CD19-depleted stem cell transplant. This TCR came from a girl aged 2-10 years with congenital amegakaryocytic thrombocytopenia, due to receive a stem cell transplant. The J gene is TRBJ2-3, the V gene TRBV12-2; the tabulated D call, TRBD2, remains unverified against the DNA. TRBV12-2 is a listed pseudogene. The CDR3 is CASRLKKTSGAHTDTQYF. For the CDR3, the DNA is TGTGCAAGTCGCTTAAAAAAGACTAGCGGGGCCCACACAGATACGCAGTATTTT.